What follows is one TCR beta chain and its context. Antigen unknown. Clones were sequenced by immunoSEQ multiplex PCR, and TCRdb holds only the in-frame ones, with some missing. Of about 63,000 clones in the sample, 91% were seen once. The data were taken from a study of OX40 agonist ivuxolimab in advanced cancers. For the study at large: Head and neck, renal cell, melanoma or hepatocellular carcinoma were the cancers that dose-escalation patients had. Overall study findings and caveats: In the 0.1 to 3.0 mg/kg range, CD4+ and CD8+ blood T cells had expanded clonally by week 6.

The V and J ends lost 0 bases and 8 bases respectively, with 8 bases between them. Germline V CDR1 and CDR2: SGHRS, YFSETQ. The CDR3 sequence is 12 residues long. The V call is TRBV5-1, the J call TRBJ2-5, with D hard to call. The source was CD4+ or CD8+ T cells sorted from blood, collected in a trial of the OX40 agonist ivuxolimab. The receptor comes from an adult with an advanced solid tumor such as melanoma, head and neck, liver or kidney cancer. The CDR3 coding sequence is TGCGCCAGCAGCTTGGAGGACCGAACCCAGTACTTC. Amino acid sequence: CASSLEDRTQYF.